Included here is one T cell receptor beta chain sequence, with context. Its antigen is as yet unknown. TCRdb's table, derived via immunoSEQ multiplex PCR, lists solely in-frame clones and lacks some. Altogether approximately 90,000 clones are present, about 87% being singletons, with the ten largest covering approximately 0.28%. CDR1 is SGHTS and CDR2 is YDEGEE in the germline V gene. Trimming removed 3 bases at V and 6 bases at J, with 14 bases between. The CDR3 totals 14 residues. This specimen comes from a study of graft-versus-host responses after intestinal transplantation. Overall study context: Recipients obtained multivisceral, liver-intestinal, or isolated intestinal transplants. All recipients got anti-thymocyte globulin induction, then tacrolimus and steroids for about 3 years. Study conclusions and caveats: With peak circulating GvH clone levels came an association with early post-transplant HvG declines. In patients with graft-donor T cell macrochimerism, allograft graft-versus-host to host-versus-graft clonal ratios were high.

This clonotype was obtained from a human donor who was the organ donor for an intestinal transplant. The genes are TRBV5-8 and TRBJ2-3; TRBD1 is a possible D gene (5 bases). This specimen consisted of unstimulated CD4+ T cells sorted from spleen or lymph node cells, obtained before transplant. CDR3 nucleotides: TGTGCCAGCAGCTGGGGCCATTCGGGCGATACGCAGTATTTT. Encoded protein: CASSWGHSGDTQYF.